Here is one T cell receptor beta chain with its context. Primers: 60 Vbeta forward and 13 Jbeta reverse. Generated by immunoSEQ multiplex PCR, the TCRdb table keeps only in-frame clones and is missing some. This table holds some 150,000 clones, approximately 80% found once. The trim removed 0 bases at V and 9 bases at J, leaving 2 bases unmatched. Germline CDR1 is MNHEY and CDR2 is SVGAGI. The length of the CDR3 is 15 residues. This sample is drawn from a study of cytomegalovirus exposure and HLA in healthy donors. Specimen: PBMCs. The origin of this receptor is a man aged 45 to 65 in good health and CMV-seropositive. The J gene is TRBJ1-6, the V gene TRBV6-5, with 10 bases fitting TRBD1. CDR3 residues: CASSYSRTGGSPLHF. DNA of the CDR3: TGTGCCAGCAGTTACTCCAGGACAGGGGGTTCACCCCTCCACTTT.